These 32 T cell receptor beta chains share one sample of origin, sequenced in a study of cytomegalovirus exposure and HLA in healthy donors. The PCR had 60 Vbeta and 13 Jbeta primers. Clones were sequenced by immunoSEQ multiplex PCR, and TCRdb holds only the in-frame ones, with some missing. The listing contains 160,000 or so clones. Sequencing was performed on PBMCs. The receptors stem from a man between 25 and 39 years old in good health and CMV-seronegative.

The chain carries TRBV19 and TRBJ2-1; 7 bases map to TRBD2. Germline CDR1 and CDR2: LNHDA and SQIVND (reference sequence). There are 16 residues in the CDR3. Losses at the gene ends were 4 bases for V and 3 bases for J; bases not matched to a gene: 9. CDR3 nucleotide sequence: TGTGCCAGTAGTACCCGGCGGCTAGCGGTCTACAATGAGCAGTTCTTC. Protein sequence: CASSTRRLAVYNEQFF.

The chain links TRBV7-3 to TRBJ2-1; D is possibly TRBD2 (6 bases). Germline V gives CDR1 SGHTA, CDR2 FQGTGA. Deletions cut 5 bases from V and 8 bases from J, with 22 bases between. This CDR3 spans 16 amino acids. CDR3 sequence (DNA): TGTGCCAGCAGCCAGGGATTTGGAGGGGTCGGGGATGAGCAGTTCTTC. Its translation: CASSQGFGGVGDEQFF.

The CDR3 spells CASSEELAETYEQYF. CDR3 DNA sequence: TGTGCCAGCAGTGAAGAACTAGCGGAGACCTACGAGCAGTACTTC. The genes are TRBV6-1 and TRBJ2-7; 8 nucleotides align to TRBD2. Looked up from germline, CDR1 is MNHNS and CDR2 is SASEGT. Losses at the gene ends were 1 base for V and 2 bases for J; bases not matched to a gene: 4. This CDR3 contains 15 residues.

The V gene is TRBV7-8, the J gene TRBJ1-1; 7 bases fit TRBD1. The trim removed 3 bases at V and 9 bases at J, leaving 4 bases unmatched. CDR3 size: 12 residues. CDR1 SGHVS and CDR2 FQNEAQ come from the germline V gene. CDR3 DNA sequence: TGTGCCAGCAGCTTTCAGACAGGGAAAGCTTTCTTT. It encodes CASSFQTGKAFF.

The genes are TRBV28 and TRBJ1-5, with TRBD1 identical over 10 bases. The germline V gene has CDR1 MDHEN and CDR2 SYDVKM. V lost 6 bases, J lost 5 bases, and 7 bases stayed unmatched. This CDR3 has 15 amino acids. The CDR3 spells CASRWDRGGHQPQHF. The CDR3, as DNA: TGTGCCAGCAGATGGGACAGGGGTGGACATCAGCCCCAGCATTTT.

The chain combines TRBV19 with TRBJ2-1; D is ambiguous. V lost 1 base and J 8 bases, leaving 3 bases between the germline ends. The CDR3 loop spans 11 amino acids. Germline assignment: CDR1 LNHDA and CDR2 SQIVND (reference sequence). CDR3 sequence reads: CASSIVDEQFF. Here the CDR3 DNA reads TGTGCCAGTAGTATAGTCGATGAGCAGTTCTTC. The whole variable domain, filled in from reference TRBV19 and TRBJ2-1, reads DGGITQSPKYLFRKEGQNVTLSCEQNLNHDAMYWYRQDPGQGLRLIYYSQIVNDFQKGDIAEGYSVSREKKESFPLTVTSAQKNPTAFYLCASSIVDEQFFGPGTRLTVL.

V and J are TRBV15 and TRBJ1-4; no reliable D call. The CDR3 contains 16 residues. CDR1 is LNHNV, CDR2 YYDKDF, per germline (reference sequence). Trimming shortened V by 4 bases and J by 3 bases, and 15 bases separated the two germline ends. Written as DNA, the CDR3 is TGTGCCACCAGCAAGGTGGTGGCGGTCCCTAATGAAAAACTGTTTTTT. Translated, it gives CATSKVVAVPNEKLFF.

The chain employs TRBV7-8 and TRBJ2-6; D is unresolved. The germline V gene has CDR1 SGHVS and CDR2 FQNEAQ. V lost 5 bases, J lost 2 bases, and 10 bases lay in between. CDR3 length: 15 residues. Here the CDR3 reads CASSEWSAGANVLTF. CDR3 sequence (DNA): TGTGCCAGCAGCGAGTGGTCTGCTGGGGCCAACGTCCTGACTTTC.

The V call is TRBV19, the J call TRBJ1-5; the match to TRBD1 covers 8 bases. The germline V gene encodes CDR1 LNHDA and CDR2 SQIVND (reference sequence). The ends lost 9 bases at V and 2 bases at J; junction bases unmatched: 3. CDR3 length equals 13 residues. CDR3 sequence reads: CASRDRRNQPQHF. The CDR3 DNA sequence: TGTGCCAGCCGGGACAGGCGCAATCAGCCCCAGCATTTT.

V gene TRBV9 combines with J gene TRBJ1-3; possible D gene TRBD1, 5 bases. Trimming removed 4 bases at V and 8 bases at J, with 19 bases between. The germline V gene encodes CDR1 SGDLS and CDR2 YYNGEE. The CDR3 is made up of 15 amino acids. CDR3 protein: CASSSSGTAVDTIYF. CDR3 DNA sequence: TGTGCCAGCAGCTCCTCCGGGACTGCAGTAGACACCATATATTTT. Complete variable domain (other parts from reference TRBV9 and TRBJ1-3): DSGVTQTPKHLITATGQRVTLRCSPRSGDLSVYWYQQSLDQGLQFLIQYYNGEERAKGNILERFSAQQFPDLHSELNLSSLELGDSALYFCASSSSGTAVDTIYFGEGSWLTVV.

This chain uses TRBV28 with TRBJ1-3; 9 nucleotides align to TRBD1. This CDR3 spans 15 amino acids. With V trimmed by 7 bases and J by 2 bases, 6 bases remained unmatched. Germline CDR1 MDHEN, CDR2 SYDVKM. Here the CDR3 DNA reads TGTGCCAGCATCCCGGACAGGGGACCTGGAAACACCATATATTTT. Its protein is CASIPDRGPGNTIYF.

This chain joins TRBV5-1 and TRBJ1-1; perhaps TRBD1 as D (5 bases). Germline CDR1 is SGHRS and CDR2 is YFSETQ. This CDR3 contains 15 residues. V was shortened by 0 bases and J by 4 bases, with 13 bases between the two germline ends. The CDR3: CASSLGQPLTTEAFF. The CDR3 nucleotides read TGCGCCAGCAGCTTGGGACAGCCACTCACCACTGAAGCTTTCTTT.

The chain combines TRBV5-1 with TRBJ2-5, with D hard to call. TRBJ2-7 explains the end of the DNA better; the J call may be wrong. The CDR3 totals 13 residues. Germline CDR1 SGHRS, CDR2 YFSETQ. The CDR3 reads CASSLTVSYEQYF. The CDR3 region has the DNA TGCGCCAGCAGCTTGACAGTTTCCTACGAGCAGTACTTC.

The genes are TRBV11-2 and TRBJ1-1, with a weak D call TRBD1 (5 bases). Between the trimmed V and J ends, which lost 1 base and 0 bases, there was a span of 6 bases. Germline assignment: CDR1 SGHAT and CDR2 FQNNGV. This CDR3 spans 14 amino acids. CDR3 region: CASSLGQMNTEAFF. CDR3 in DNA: TGTGCCAGCAGCTTAGGACAGATGAACACTGAAGCTTTCTTT.

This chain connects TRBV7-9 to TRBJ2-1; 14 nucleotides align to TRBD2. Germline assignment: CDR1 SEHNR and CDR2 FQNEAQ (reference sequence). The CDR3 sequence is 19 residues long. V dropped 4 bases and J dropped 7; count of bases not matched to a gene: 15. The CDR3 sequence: CASSSYWTSGRIRPNEQFF. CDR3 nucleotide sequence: TGTGCCAGCAGCTCATATTGGACTAGCGGGAGGATTCGCCCAAATGAGCAGTTCTTC.

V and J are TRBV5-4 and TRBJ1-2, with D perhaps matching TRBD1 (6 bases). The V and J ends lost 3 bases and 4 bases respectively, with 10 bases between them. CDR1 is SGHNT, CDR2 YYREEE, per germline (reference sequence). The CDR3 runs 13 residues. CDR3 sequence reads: CASSSDRSYGYTF. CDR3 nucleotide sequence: TGTGCCAGCAGCTCCGACAGGTCCTATGGCTACACCTTC.

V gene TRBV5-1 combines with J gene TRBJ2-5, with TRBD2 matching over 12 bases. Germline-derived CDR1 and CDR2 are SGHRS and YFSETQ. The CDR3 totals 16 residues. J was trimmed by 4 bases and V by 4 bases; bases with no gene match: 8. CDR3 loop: CASSLRLAGVLETQYF. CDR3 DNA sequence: TGCGCCAGCAGCCTAAGACTAGCGGGAGTCCTAGAGACCCAGTACTTC.

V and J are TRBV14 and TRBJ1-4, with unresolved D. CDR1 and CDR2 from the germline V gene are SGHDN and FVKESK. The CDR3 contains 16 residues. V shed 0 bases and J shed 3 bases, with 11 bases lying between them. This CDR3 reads CASSQDFRRSNEKLFF. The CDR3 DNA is TGTGCCAGCAGCCAAGATTTTCGGAGGTCTAATGAAAAACTGTTTTTT.

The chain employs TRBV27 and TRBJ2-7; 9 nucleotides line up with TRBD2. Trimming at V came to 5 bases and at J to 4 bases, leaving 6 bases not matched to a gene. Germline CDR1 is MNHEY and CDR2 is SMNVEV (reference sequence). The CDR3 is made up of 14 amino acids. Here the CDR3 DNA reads TGTGCCAGCAGTCCGGGACTAGCAGTTTACGAGCAGTACTTC. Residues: CASSPGLAVYEQYF.

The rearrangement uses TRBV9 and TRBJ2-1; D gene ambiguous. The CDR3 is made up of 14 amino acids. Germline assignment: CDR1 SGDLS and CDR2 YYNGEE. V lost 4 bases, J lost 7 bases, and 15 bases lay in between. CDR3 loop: CASSPTPESNEQFF. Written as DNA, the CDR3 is TGTGCCAGCAGCCCCACCCCCGAGAGTAATGAGCAGTTCTTC.

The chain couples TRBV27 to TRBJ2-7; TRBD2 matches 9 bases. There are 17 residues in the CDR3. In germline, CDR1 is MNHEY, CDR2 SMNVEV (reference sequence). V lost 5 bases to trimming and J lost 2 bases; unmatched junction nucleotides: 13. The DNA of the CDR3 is TGTGCCAGCAGTAAACTCACTGTTAGCGGGAGACCCTACGAGCAGTACTTC. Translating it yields CASSKLTVSGRPYEQYF.

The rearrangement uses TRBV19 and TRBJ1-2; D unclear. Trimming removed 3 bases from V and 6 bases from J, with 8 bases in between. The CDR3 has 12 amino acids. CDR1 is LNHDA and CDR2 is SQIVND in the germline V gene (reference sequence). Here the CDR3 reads CASSMWRHGYTF. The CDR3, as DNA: TGTGCCAGTAGTATGTGGCGGCATGGCTACACCTTC.

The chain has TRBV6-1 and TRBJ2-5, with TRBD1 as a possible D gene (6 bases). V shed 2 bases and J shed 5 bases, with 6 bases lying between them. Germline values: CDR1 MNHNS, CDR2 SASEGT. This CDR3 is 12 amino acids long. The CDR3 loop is CASSEQGETQYF. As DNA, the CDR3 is TGTGCCAGCAGTGAACAGGGGGAGACCCAGTACTTC.

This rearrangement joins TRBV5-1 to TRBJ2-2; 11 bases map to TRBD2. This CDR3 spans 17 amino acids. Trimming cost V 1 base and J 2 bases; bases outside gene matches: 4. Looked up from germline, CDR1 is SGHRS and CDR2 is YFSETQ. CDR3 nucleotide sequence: TGCGCCAGCAGCTTGTTGGGACTAGCGGCTAACACCGGGGAGCTGTTTTTT. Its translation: CASSLLGLAANTGELFF.

The CDR3 spells CATTGTGVSYEQYF. Written as DNA, the CDR3 is TGTGCCACCACCGGGACAGGAGTCTCCTACGAGCAGTACTTC. This chain links TRBV19 with TRBJ2-7; 8 bases match TRBD1. CDR3 length equals 14 residues. The germline V gene encodes CDR1 LNHDA and CDR2 SQIVND (reference sequence). Trimming took 10 bases from V and 0 from J; bases not matched to a gene: 8.

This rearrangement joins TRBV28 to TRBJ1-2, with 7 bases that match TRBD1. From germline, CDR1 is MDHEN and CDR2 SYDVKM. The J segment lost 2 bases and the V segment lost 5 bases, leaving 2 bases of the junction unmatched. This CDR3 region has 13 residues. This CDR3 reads CASSPRGNYGYTF. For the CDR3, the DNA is TGTGCCAGCAGTCCCAGGGGGAACTATGGCTACACCTTC.

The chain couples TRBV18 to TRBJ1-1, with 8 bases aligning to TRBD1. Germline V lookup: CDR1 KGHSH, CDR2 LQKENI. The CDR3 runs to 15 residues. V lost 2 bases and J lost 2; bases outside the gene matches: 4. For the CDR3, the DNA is TGTGCCAGCTCACCAGGACAGGGACCCAACACTGAAGCTTTCTTT. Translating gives CASSPGQGPNTEAFF.

CDR3 sequence reads: CASSSTGWGLFF. CDR3 bases: TGTGCCAGCAGTTCTACAGGGTGGGGTCTGTTTTTT. The V call is TRBV28, the J call TRBJ2-2; D might be TRBD1 (6 bases). V was trimmed by 4 bases and J by 14 bases, leaving 14 bases between them. CDR3 length: 12 amino acids. Germline V gene data show CDR1 as MDHEN and CDR2 as SYDVKM. The whole variable domain, remainder taken from reference TRBV28 and TRBJ2-2, is DVKVTQSSRYLVKRTGEKVFLECVQDMDHENMFWYRQDPGLGLRLIYFSYDVKMKEKGDIPEGYSVSREKKERFSLILESASTNQTSMYLCASSSTGWGLFFGEGSRLTVL.

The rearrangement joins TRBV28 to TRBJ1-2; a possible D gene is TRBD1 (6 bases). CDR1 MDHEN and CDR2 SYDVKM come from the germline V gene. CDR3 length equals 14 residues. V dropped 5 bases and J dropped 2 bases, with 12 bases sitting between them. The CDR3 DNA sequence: TGTGCCAGCAGTCTGCTGGGACACAACTATGGCTACACCTTC. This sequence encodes CASSLLGHNYGYTF.

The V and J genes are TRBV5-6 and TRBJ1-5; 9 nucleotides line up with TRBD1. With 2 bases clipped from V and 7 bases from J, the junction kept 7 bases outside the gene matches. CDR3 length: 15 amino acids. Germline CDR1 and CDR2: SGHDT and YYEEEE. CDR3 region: CASSFGDRVYQPQHF. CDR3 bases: TGTGCCAGCAGCTTTGGGGACAGGGTATACCAGCCCCAGCATTTT.

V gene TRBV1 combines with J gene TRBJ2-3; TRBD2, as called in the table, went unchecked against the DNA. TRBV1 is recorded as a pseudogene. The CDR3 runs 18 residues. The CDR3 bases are TGCACCAGCAGCCAAGTGTCGGGAGGGCCCATTAGCACAGATACGCAGTATTTT. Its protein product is CTSSQVSGGPISTDTQYF.

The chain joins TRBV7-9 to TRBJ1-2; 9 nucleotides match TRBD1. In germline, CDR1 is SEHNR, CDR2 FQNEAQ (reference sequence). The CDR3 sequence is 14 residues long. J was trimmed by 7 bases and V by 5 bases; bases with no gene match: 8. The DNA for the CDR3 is TGTGCCAGCAGCCGGGGACAGGGTGGAGTTGGCTACACCTTC. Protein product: CASSRGQGGVGYTF.